The 30 T cell receptor beta chains presented below share a single source sample, sequenced in a study of blood T cell repertoires in COVID-19. Data came from immunoSEQ multiplex PCR; TCRdb stores just in-frame clones and leaves some out. Of roughly 160,000 clones listed, more than 75% are singletons. Sequencing input: peripheral blood. The source of these receptors is a man between 50 and 59 years old who had recovered from COVID-19.

V gene TRBV6-5 combines with J gene TRBJ2-7; 8 positions match TRBD1. CDR3 length: 13 residues. Germline assignment: CDR1 MNHEY and CDR2 SVGAGI. After removal of 7 bases from V and 2 bases from J, the junction contained 4 bases not matched to a gene. Here the CDR3 DNA reads TGTGCCAGCACCAGGACAGGGACCTACGAGCAGTACTTC. It specifies CASTRTGTYEQYF.

The rearrangement uses TRBV3-1 (or the pseudogene TRBV3-2) and TRBJ2-3; D is possibly TRBD2 (6 bases). Deletions cut 3 bases from V and 3 bases from J, with 13 bases between. Germline values: CDR1 LGHDT, CDR2 YNNKEL (reference sequence). This CDR3 comprises 15 residues. The CDR3 sequence: CASSHYGSYTDTQYF. In DNA form, the CDR3 reads TGTGCCAGCAGCCACTACGGGAGTTATACAGATACGCAGTATTTT.

The rearrangement joins TRBV6-2 or TRBV6-3 to TRBJ2-1; 10 nucleotides align to TRBD2. The CDR3 loop spans 18 amino acids. The germline V gene has CDR1 MNHEY and CDR2 SVGEGT. V was clipped by 6 bases and J by 0 bases; unmatched bases: 11. CDR3 region: CASSRLAGLRSSYNEQFF. The CDR3 DNA reads as TGTGCCAGCAGCCGACTAGCGGGTCTTCGAAGCTCCTACAATGAGCAGTTCTTC.

This clone was detected once. This rearrangement joins TRBV27 to TRBJ1-2, with 9 bases that match TRBD1. J lost 8 bases, V lost 4 bases, and 5 bases had no gene match. The CDR3 totals 13 residues. Germline CDR1 MNHEY, CDR2 SMNVEV (reference sequence). The CDR3 coding sequence is TGTGCCAGCAGTTGGACAGGGGCAGAGGGCTACACCTTC. Protein: CASSWTGAEGYTF.

J is TRBJ1-2 and V is TRBV18; 8 bases fit TRBD1. V trimming: 5 bases; J trimming: 3 bases; junction bases outside the gene matches: 5. The CDR3 runs 14 residues. Germline V gene lookup returns CDR1 KGHSH and CDR2 LQKENI. CDR3 residues: CASSKDREDYGYTF. CDR3 DNA sequence: TGTGCCAGCTCAAAGGACAGGGAAGACTATGGCTACACCTTC. Combining the CDR3 with reference TRBV18 and TRBJ1-2 gives the whole variable domain NAGVMQNPRHLVRRRGQEARLRCSPMKGHSHVYWYRQLPEEGLKFMVYLQKENIIDESGMPKERFSAEFPKEGPSILRIQQVVRGDSAAYFCASSKDREDYGYTFGSGTRLTVV.

The genes are TRBV5-1 and TRBJ2-1; D might be TRBD2 (6 bases). Looked up from germline, CDR1 is SGHRS and CDR2 is YFSETQ. V was cut by 3 bases and J by 0 bases, with 10 bases left in between. CDR3 length: 15 amino acids. The CDR3 DNA reads as TGCGCCAGCAGCTCCCAGGGACTCTCCTACAATGAGCAGTTCTTC. Residues: CASSSQGLSYNEQFF.

This chain connects TRBV10-3 to TRBJ1-2; 12 bases agree with TRBD1. The V gene end was trimmed by 3 bases and the J gene end by 3 bases; junction bases not matched to a gene: 8. Germline V gives CDR1 ENHRY, CDR2 SYGVKD. The CDR3 sequence is 17 residues long. CDR3 in DNA: TGTGCCATCAGTGACGGGACAGGGGGCTATGGAGACTATGGCTACACCTTC. Protein product: CAISDGTGGYGDYGYTF.

The V call is TRBV30, the J call TRBJ1-1; 8 bases align to TRBD1. After removal of 0 bases from V and 11 bases from J, the junction contained 11 bases not matched to a gene. The CDR3 extends over 14 amino acids. In germline, CDR1 is GTSNPN, CDR2 SVGIG (reference sequence). This CDR3 reads CAWSVRPGGMMAFF. DNA for the CDR3: TGTGCCTGGAGTGTACGCCCAGGGGGCATGATGGCTTTCTTT.

The chain links TRBV27 to TRBJ2-5, with 7 positions matching TRBD1. The J segment lost 5 bases and the V segment lost 8 bases, leaving 11 bases of the junction unmatched. This CDR3 has 14 amino acids. The germline CDR1 and CDR2 sequences are MNHEY and SMNVEV (reference sequence). Here the CDR3 DNA reads TGTGCCAGCGGATTCTTAAGGGGGCAGGAGACCCAGTACTTC. Encoded protein: CASGFLRGQETQYF.

This clone appeared a single time. The CDR3 sequence: CASSHSTGGPTNEKLFF. Here the CDR3 DNA reads TGTGCCAGCAGTCACTCAACAGGGGGACCAACTAATGAAAAACTGTTTTTT. The V call is TRBV25-1, the J call TRBJ1-4; 8 nucleotides line up with TRBD1. V trimming: 5 bases; J trimming: 0 bases; junction bases outside the gene matches: 8. The length of the CDR3 is 17 residues. Germline loops: CDR1 MGHDK, CDR2 SYGVNS.

The rearrangement uses TRBV5-6 and TRBJ1-2; 7 bases agree with TRBD1. The J segment lost 4 bases and the V segment lost 4 bases, leaving 7 bases of the junction unmatched. The CDR3 consists of 14 residues. Germline V gene sequence: CDR1 SGHDT, CDR2 YYEEEE. The CDR3 loop reads CASSPRGVPYGYTF. For the CDR3, the DNA is TGTGCCAGCAGCCCCAGGGGGGTGCCCTATGGCTACACCTTC.

This chain connects TRBV7-9 to TRBJ2-5; possible D gene TRBD2, 6 bases. Trimming cost V 3 bases and J 1 base, with 12 bases left between them. There are 15 residues in the CDR3. Germline CDR1 and CDR2: SEHNR and FQNEAQ (reference sequence). CDR3 sequence (DNA): TGTGCCAGCAGCTTCGACGGGAGCTCCCAAGAGACCCAGTACTTC. Its translation is CASSFDGSSQETQYF.

V gene TRBV6-1 combines with J gene TRBJ2-5; D perhaps matches TRBD2 (6 bases). Trimming took off 1 base at V and 5 bases at J, with 14 bases between the two ends. The CDR3 is 15 amino acids. Germline V gene sequence: CDR1 MNHNS, CDR2 SASEGT. The DNA of the CDR3 is TGTGCCAGCAGTGAAGGGGGAGGAGGGTTGGAGACCCAGTACTTC. It encodes CASSEGGGGLETQYF.

The chain links TRBV30 to TRBJ1-2, with D tentatively TRBD1 (6 bases). CDR1 and CDR2 from the germline V gene are GTSNPN and SVGIG (reference sequence). This CDR3 contains 16 residues. The ends were cut back, 0 bases at V and 0 bases at J, with 14 bases in the middle. In nucleotides, the CDR3 is TGTGCCTGGAGTGTACTAGCGGGGGCCACTAACTATGGCTACACCTTC. This codes for CAWSVLAGATNYGYTF.

The rearrangement joins TRBV5-1 to TRBJ2-3, with 9 bases aligning to TRBD2. J gave up 2 bases and V 6 bases, and 10 bases lay outside the gene matches. This CDR3 is built from 16 residues. The germline CDR1 and CDR2 sequences are SGHRS and YFSETQ. In nucleotides, the CDR3 is TGCGCCAGCATGCGCGAAGCGGGAGGACCCACAGATACGCAGTATTTT. Translating gives CASMREAGGPTDTQYF.

The chain combines TRBV6-2 or TRBV6-3 with TRBJ2-3; the match to TRBD1 covers 7 bases. V was pared by 3 bases and J by 0 bases, with 9 bases of the junction left unmatched. There are 17 residues in the CDR3. Germline-derived CDR1 and CDR2 are MNHEY and SVGEGT. The CDR3 bases are TGTGCCAGCAGTTATCTGCGCCGCAGGGGGAGCACAGATACGCAGTATTTT. It specifies CASSYLRRRGSTDTQYF.

The rearrangement joins TRBV5-6 to TRBJ2-3, with TRBD1 matching over 7 bases. Trimming took 3 bases from V and 3 from J; bases not matched to a gene: 7. This CDR3 contains 15 residues. Germline values: CDR1 SGHDT, CDR2 YYEEEE. CDR3 in amino acids: CASSWKGAATDTQYF. The CDR3 nucleotides read TGTGCCAGCAGCTGGAAGGGGGCGGCTACAGATACGCAGTATTTT. Full variable domain (rest looked up from reference TRBV5-6 and TRBJ2-3): DAGVTQSPTHLIKTRGQQVTLRCSPKSGHDTVSWYQQALGQGPQFIFQYYEEEERQRGNFPDRFSGHQFPNYSSELNVNALLLGDSALYLCASSWKGAATDTQYFGPGTRLTVL.

This chain uses TRBV21-1 with TRBJ1-5; the table's D call, TRBD1, was not checked against the DNA. TRBV21-1 is flagged as a pseudogene. This CDR3 spans 15 amino acids. The CDR3 protein is CASSSRTGFNQPQHF. CDR3 bases: TGTGCCAGCAGCTCACGGACAGGCTTCAATCAGCCCCAGCATTTT.

As for this clone: Other nucleotide sequences in the sample specify the same CDR3. The J gene is TRBJ2-5, the V gene TRBV11-2, with D perhaps matching TRBD2 (7 bases). The CDR3 loop spans 14 amino acids. Germline V gene lookup returns CDR1 SGHAT and CDR2 FQNNGV. With 5 bases removed from V and 5 bases from J, the gap between germline ends came to 15 bases. This CDR3 is CASSLSGGRETQYF. The CDR3 coding sequence is TGTGCCAGCAGCCTCTCCGGGGGGCGGGAGACCCAGTACTTC.

In its sample, this clone was seen a few times. The chain recombines TRBV30 with TRBJ1-1; D may be TRBD1 (6 bases). Per germline, CDR1 GTSNPN and CDR2 SVGIG (reference sequence). Trimming pared 5 bases from V and 1 base from J, leaving 26 bases between. This CDR3 has 18 residues. Here the CDR3 reads CAWYQGPPVIRPNTEAFF. The CDR3 DNA reads as TGTGCCTGGTACCAGGGGCCCCCTGTGATACGCCCGAACACTGAAGCTTTCTTT. Complete variable domain (other parts from reference TRBV30 and TRBJ1-1): SQTIHQWPATLVQPVGSPLSLECTVEGTSNPNLYWYRQAAGRGLQLLFYSVGIGQISSEVPQNLSASRPQDRQFILSSKKLLLSDSGFYLCAWYQGPPVIRPNTEAFFGQGTRLTVV.

V gene TRBV2 combines with J gene TRBJ2-1; D possibly corresponds to TRBD1 (6 bases). The V gene's germline CDR1 is SNHLY and CDR2 FYNNEI. This CDR3 contains 16 residues. Between the trimmed V and J ends, which lost 0 bases and 3 bases, there was a span of 12 bases. The CDR3 DNA follows: TGTGCCAGCAGTGAAGCGCTAGGGGGTTACTACAATGAGCAGTTCTTC. Its protein is CASSEALGGYYNEQFF.

This clone was counted a single time. V gene TRBV18 combines with J gene TRBJ1-2, with 7 bases that match TRBD1. Losses at the gene ends were 4 bases for V and 7 bases for J; bases not matched to a gene: 6. The CDR3 length is 13 residues. Germline V gene sequence: CDR1 KGHSH, CDR2 LQKENI. The CDR3 reads CASSHDRVSGYTF. The CDR3 nucleotides read TGTGCCAGCTCACACGACAGGGTATCTGGCTACACCTTC.

This rearrangement joins TRBV5-1 to TRBJ2-6; D perhaps matches TRBD1 (5 bases). The germline V gene encodes CDR1 SGHRS and CDR2 YFSETQ. Between the trimmed V and J ends, which lost 4 bases and 2 bases, there was a span of 16 bases. CDR3 length: 17 amino acids. The CDR3 sequence is CASSAQVGKTGANVLTF. The DNA of the CDR3 is TGCGCCAGCAGCGCACAGGTGGGAAAGACTGGGGCCAACGTCCTGACTTTC.

This clone came up once. The chain links TRBV7-2 to TRBJ2-2; TRBD2 agrees at 7 bases. The CDR3 is made up of 17 amino acids. In germline, CDR1 is SGHTA, CDR2 FQGNSA. J was trimmed by 0 bases and V by 1 base; bases with no gene match: 5. CDR3 sequence reads: CASSLGRAGSNTGELFF. CDR3 DNA: TGTGCCAGCAGCTTAGGGCGAGCGGGGTCGAACACCGGGGAGCTGTTTTTT.

This sequence joins TRBV9 and TRBJ1-2; tentatively, D is TRBD1 (5 bases). V was trimmed by 0 bases and J by 8 bases, leaving 11 bases between them. Germline CDR1 and CDR2: SGDLS and YYNGEE. The CDR3 consists of 13 residues. The CDR3 DNA follows: TGTGCCAGCAGCGTAGCTACTGGGGGGGGCTACACCTTC. It yields the protein CASSVATGGGYTF.

The chain links TRBV6-5 to TRBJ2-2; D may be TRBD1 (5 bases). Germline loops: CDR1 MNHEY, CDR2 SVGAGI. The CDR3 is 14 residues long. V was shortened by 3 bases and J by 2 bases, with 7 bases between the two germline ends. The CDR3 loop reads CASSYGANTGELFF. CDR3 sequence (DNA): TGTGCCAGCAGTTATGGGGCCAACACCGGGGAGCTGTTTTTT.

CDR3 in amino acids: CASSLRRDTWYEQYF. In nucleotides, the CDR3 is TGTGCCAGCAGTCTACGAAGGGACACTTGGTACGAGCAGTACTTC. J is TRBJ2-7 and V is TRBV6-5; a weak D match, TRBD1 (6 bases). The V end lost 5 bases, the J end lost 4 bases, and 18 bases lay between the germline ends. The V gene's germline CDR1 is MNHEY and CDR2 SVGAGI. The length of the CDR3 is 15 residues.

V gene TRBV7-2 combines with J gene TRBJ1-3, with D possibly matching TRBD1 (5 bases). Germline values: CDR1 SGHTA, CDR2 FQGNSA. The CDR3 loop spans 13 amino acids. Trimming took 2 bases from V and 4 from J, leaving 6 bases between them. This CDR3 reads CASSLHRGNTIYF. The CDR3 DNA reads as TGTGCCAGCAGCTTACACAGGGGAAACACCATATATTTT.

This chain connects TRBV5-1 to TRBJ2-7; TRBD2 matches 7 bases. In germline, CDR1 is SGHRS, CDR2 YFSETQ. The trim removed 2 bases at V and 6 bases at J, leaving 11 bases unmatched. The length of the CDR3 is 15 residues. This CDR3 reads CASSLAGGSYGEQYF. CDR3 bases: TGCGCCAGCAGCTTAGCCGGCGGGAGTTACGGCGAGCAGTACTTC.

This chain connects TRBV4-2 to TRBJ2-7; 9 bases are shared with TRBD1. With V trimmed by 0 bases and J by 1 base, 7 bases remained unmatched. CDR1 and CDR2 from the germline V gene are LGHNA and YNFKEQ. The CDR3 has 17 residues. The CDR3 region is CASSQEGTGWSSYEQYF. The CDR3 nucleotides are TGTGCCAGCAGCCAAGAAGGGACAGGGTGGTCGTCCTACGAGCAGTACTTC.